The rows below give T cell receptor beta chains drawn from one sample of a study of blood T cell repertoires in COVID-19. The assay was immunoSEQ multiplex PCR, and TCRdb's table has in-frame clones only and misses some. The table includes about 140,000 clones, approximately 81% detected once. Source material: peripheral blood. The receptors were sampled from a human donor in a cohort sampled during active COVID-19. CDR3s include the opening cysteine and the closing phenylalanine or tryptophan. A D gene is named only where the DNA matches it firmly. The size entry is marked missing in some rows and otherwise reads once, few, many or a size class.

d_gene | j_gene | abundance | v_gene | CDR3nt | CDR3aa
NA | TRBJ1-4 | NA | TRBV9 | TGTGCCAGCAGCTCAGGGAAGCGACCAACTAATGAAAAACTGTTTTTT | CASSSGKRPTNEKLFF
TRBD1 | TRBJ1-2 | NA | TRBV5-8 | TGTGCCAGCAGCTTGCACAGGGGGCGAGATGGCTACACCTTC | CASSLHRGRDGYTF
TRBD1 | TRBJ2-7 | NA | TRBV24-1 | TGTGCCACCACTTCGGGACAGGGATCAGAAGAGCAGTACTTC | CATTSGQGSEEQYF
TRBD2 | TRBJ2-1 | NA | TRBV7-6 | TGTGCCAGCAGCTTAAGGTCTAGCGGGAGTTCCTACAATGAGCAGTTCTTC | CASSLRSSGSSYNEQFF
NA | TRBJ2-6 | NA | TRBV4-3 | TGCGCCAGCAGCCGCGTCGCCAACGTCCTGACTTTC | CASSRVANVLTF
NA | TRBJ1-4 | NA | TRBV5-6 | TGTGCCAGCAGCTTGGCCCGTAAGTCGGATGAAAAACTGTTTTTT | CASSLARKSDEKLFF
TRBD2 | TRBJ2-1 | once | TRBV4-2 | TGTGCCAGCAGCAGGATAGCGGGAGTTGAGAACCGTGAGCAGTTCTTC | CASSRIAGVENREQFF
NA | TRBJ1-2 | few | TRBV27 | TGTGCCAGCAGTCCACAGAACAGGGTCGGGATGTATGGCTACACCTTC | CASSPQNRVGMYGYTF
TRBD2 | TRBJ2-1 | NA | TRBV7-3 | TGTGCCAGCAGCTTACCCGGACTAGCCCCCTACAATGAGCAGTTCTTC | CASSLPGLAPYNEQFF
TRBD1 | TRBJ1-1 | NA | TRBV5-1 | TGCGCCAGCAGCGGACAGGGAGGCACTGAAGCTTTCTTT | CASSGQGGTEAFF
NA | TRBJ2-7 | NA | TRBV29-1 | TGCAGCGGTACGGGTTTACCCTACGAGCAGTACTTC | CSGTGLPYEQYF
NA | TRBJ1-1 | NA | TRBV18 | TGTGCCAGCTCACCAGGGGCGGGAAGACGCACTGAAGCTTTCTTT | CASSPGAGRRTEAFF
NA | TRBJ2-5 | NA | TRBV7-2 | TGTGCCAGCAGCTTTGGGTCGGGATGGGAGACCCAGTACTTC | CASSFGSGWETQYF
NA | TRBJ1-1 | once | TRBV5-1 | TGCGCCAGCAGCTTTGGTGCGGTGAACACTGAAGCTTTCTTT | CASSFGAVNTEAFF
TRBD1 | TRBJ1-5 | NA | TRBV20-1 | TGCAGTGCTAGTTACAGGGGGCGAACATATAGCAATCAGCCCCAGCATTTT | CSASYRGRTYSNQPQHF
TRBD1 | TRBJ1-1 | NA | TRBV7-3 | TGTGCCAGCAGCTTGGACAGGGTCAGCCTGAACACTGAAGCTTTCTTT | CASSLDRVSLNTEAFF
TRBD1 | TRBJ2-7 | NA | TRBV9 | TGTGCCAGCAGCGTAGGAGGACAGGGGGCCTACGAGCAGTACTTC | CASSVGGQGAYEQYF
NA | TRBJ2-7 | NA | TRBV29-1 | TGCAGCGTTGGGGGCGCACGTCCAGGGATGGGCGAGCAGTACTTC | CSVGGARPGMGEQYF
NA | TRBJ1-1 | NA | TRBV2 | TGTGCCAGCATCTGGGCCCCGAACACTGAAGCTTTCTTT | CASIWAPNTEAFF
TRBD2 | TRBJ2-7 | NA | TRBV5-4 | TGTGCCAGCAGCTTTGTAGCGGGAGGGACCTACGAGCAGTACTTC | CASSFVAGGTYEQYF
TRBD2 | TRBJ2-1 | NA | TRBV9 | TGTGCCAGCAGCCCACTAGCGGCTAATTACAATGAGCAGTTCTTC | CASSPLAANYNEQFF
NA | TRBJ2-1 | NA | TRBV6-2/TRBV6-3 | TGTGCCAGCAGTTACCAATTACCTTTAGCGGTCTCCTACAATGAGCAGTTCTTC | CASSYQLPLAVSYNEQFF
TRBD1 | TRBJ1-6 | NA | TRBV27 | TGTGCCAGCAGACTAACCTCCGGGACAGCCAATTCACCCCTCCACTTT | CASRLTSGTANSPLHF
TRBD2 | TRBJ2-7 | NA | TRBV24-1 | TGTGCCACCAGCGGTTGGGGGGGAGAGCAGTACTTC | CATSGWGGEQYF
NA | TRBJ2-7 | NA | TRBV18 | TGTGCCAGCTCACCAGGGTCAGGGCGGTCCTACGAGCAGTACTTC | CASSPGSGRSYEQYF
NA | TRBJ1-2 | NA | TRBV9 | TGTGCCAGCAGCGTAATGGAGGGGAACTATGGCTACACCTTC | CASSVMEGNYGYTF
NA | TRBJ2-5 | NA | TRBV12-3/TRBV12-4 | TGTGCCAGCAGATCTGACTCCTACGGGACCCAGTACTTC | CASRSDSYGTQYF
NA | TRBJ2-7 | NA | TRBV2 | TGTGCCAGCGGACGACAGGGAGGCGGCGAGCAGTACTTC | CASGRQGGGEQYF
TRBD1 | TRBJ2-5 | few | TRBV6-2/TRBV6-3 | TGTGCCAGCAGTACAGGGGGCATCCAAGAGACCCAGTACTTC | CASSTGGIQETQYF
NA | TRBJ2-5 | many | TRBV6-2/TRBV6-3 | TGTGCCAGCAGTTACTTGGGGGGTCCGGAGACCCAGTACTTC | CASSYLGGPETQYF
TRBD2 | TRBJ2-1 | NA | TRBV27 | TGTGCCAGCAGACGTCTAGCGGGAGGACACAATGAGCAGTTCTTC | CASRRLAGGHNEQFF
TRBD1 | TRBJ1-1 | NA | TRBV27 | TGTGCCAGCAGAATTTCCGGGACAGGGGGCTTTGGGGAAGCTTTCTTT | CASRISGTGGFGEAFF
TRBD2 | TRBJ2-2 | NA | TRBV6-1 | TGTGCCAGCAGTGAGTCACCCGGGGGGGTCGGGGAGCTGTTTTTT | CASSESPGGVGELFF
NA | TRBJ1-1 | NA | TRBV5-6 | TGTGCCAGCAGCTTGCAACAGCGGGTGAACACTGAAGCTTTCTTT | CASSLQQRVNTEAFF
TRBD1 | TRBJ1-2 | NA | TRBV19 | TGTGCCAGTAGCCAGGGGGTGTTTGGCTACACCTTC | CASSQGVFGYTF
NA | TRBJ2-1 | once | TRBV7-2 | TGTGCCAGCAGCTTAGCTTGGCGGGAGAGGGGGTACAATGAGCAGTTCTTC | CASSLAWRERGYNEQFF
TRBD2 | TRBJ2-7 | NA | TRBV28 | TGTGCCAGCAGTTTAGTCGGGGGGTACGAGCAGTACTTC | CASSLVGGYEQYF
TRBD2 | TRBJ2-7 | NA | TRBV2 | TGTGCCAGCAGTGGCAGGACTAGTGTTTACGAGCAGTACTTC | CASSGRTSVYEQYF
TRBD1 | TRBJ1-6 | NA | TRBV6-5 | TGTGCCAGCTTCTTACAGGGGAAAAATTCACCCCTCCACTTT | CASFLQGKNSPLHF
NA | TRBJ2-7 | NA | TRBV21-1 | TGTGCCAGCAGCAAAGGTCAGGGTCCCTACGAGCAGTACTTC | CASSKGQGPYEQYF
TRBD1 | TRBJ1-4 | NA | TRBV5-6 | TGTGCCAGCAGCAACGTCCGGGACAGGGAAGCAACTAATGAAAAACTGTTTTTT | CASSNVRDREATNEKLFF
TRBD1 | TRBJ2-2 | few | TRBV5-1 | TGCGCCAGCAGCTTGGCCTTTGTACAGGGGGGCACCGGGGAGCTGTTTTTT | CASSLAFVQGGTGELFF
NA | TRBJ2-7 | NA | TRBV9 | TGTGCCAGCAGCCCACAGCTGGGCAGGGGCTACGAGCAGTACTTC | CASSPQLGRGYEQYF
NA | TRBJ2-7 | NA | TRBV5-1 | TGCGCCAGCAGCTCTCTATACCCAACAGGGACCGAGCAGTACTTC | CASSSLYPTGTEQYF
TRBD2 | TRBJ2-5 | NA | TRBV7-9 | TGTGCCAGCAGCTTCTACGGGAGGGGCAGTGGTGAAGAGACCCAGTACTTC | CASSFYGRGSGEETQYF